The 16 T cell receptor beta chains presented below share a single source sample, sequenced in a study of CD8+ T cells in alopecia areata. Treatment meaning: oral pan-JAK inhibitor, 5-10 mg twice daily. Isolated RNA was reverse transcribed into cDNA used as the sequencing template. The method was immunoSEQ multiplex PCR; TCRdb's version includes in-frame clones alone and lacks a portion of them. The table has hundreds of thousands of clones, about three fifths seen once. This material consisted of CD4+ T cells sorted from blood, taken at week 24, from a patient treated with tofacitinib. Receptor source: a human donor with alopecia areata.

The chain uses TRBV7-2 and TRBJ2-4, with D possibly TRBD1 on 7 matching bases. This CDR3 is built from 17 residues. Per the germline V gene, CDR1 is SGHTA and CDR2 is FQGNSA. Deletions cut 5 bases from V and 1 base from J, with 18 bases between. The CDR3 loop reads CASSPQDRRGAKNIQYF. The CDR3 DNA is TGTGCCAGCAGCCCTCAGGACAGGAGGGGTGCCAAAAACATTCAGTACTTC.

This clone has just a few counts. The V and J genes are TRBV18 and TRBJ1-4, with D possibly TRBD1 on 5 matching bases. The germline V gene has CDR1 KGHSH and CDR2 LQKENI. V lost 2 bases, J lost 8 bases, and 9 bases lay in between. The CDR3 extends over 13 amino acids. The CDR3 coding sequence is TGTGCCAGCTCACCAGCAGGGACGGAAAAACTGTTTTTT. This sequence encodes CASSPAGTEKLFF.

The V call is TRBV29-1, the J call TRBJ2-6; 7 bases are a match to TRBD2. Trimming removed 6 bases from V and 0 bases from J; junction bases left unmatched: 8. The CDR3 spans 16 residues. Per the germline V gene, CDR1 is SQVTM and CDR2 is ANQGSEA. The CDR3 spells CSVGAGPDSGANVLTF. The DNA for the CDR3 is TGCAGCGTGGGAGCGGGGCCTGACTCTGGGGCCAACGTCCTGACTTTC.

In this sample, this clone turned up a few times. The rearrangement joins TRBV7-9 to TRBJ2-5, with D perhaps TRBD2 (7 bases). Germline V gene sequence: CDR1 SEHNR, CDR2 FQNEAQ (reference sequence). The V end lost 5 bases, the J end lost 5 bases, and 18 bases lay between the germline ends. The CDR3 sequence is 15 residues long. The CDR3 loop is CASSVIQGGPETQYF. Here the CDR3 DNA reads TGTGCCAGCAGCGTAATACAGGGAGGGCCCGAGACCCAGTACTTC.

The chain links TRBV25-1 to TRBJ2-1; D assignment may be TRBD1 or TRBD2 (6 bases each). The CDR3 runs to 12 residues. V was cut by 8 bases and J by 15 bases, with 20 bases left in between. Looked up from germline, CDR1 is MGHDK and CDR2 is SYGVNS. The chain's CDR3 is CASSQFGGRGFF. CDR3 in DNA: TGTGCCAGCTCCCAGTTCGGGGGCAGGGGGTTCTTC.

The CDR3 loop reads CASSLREPEGLTPHEQYF. The DNA of the CDR3 is TGTGCCAGCAGCCTCCGTGAACCTGAGGGACTAACGCCCCACGAGCAGTACTTC. The chain uses TRBV4-2 and TRBJ2-7, with 7 positions matching TRBD2. CDR1 and CDR2 (germline): LGHNA, YNFKEQ. The ends lost 4 bases at V and 5 bases at J; junction bases unmatched: 20. CDR3 size: 18 residues.

CDR3 sequence: CASSEVGPSETQYF. The CDR3 coding sequence is TGTGCCAGCAGTGAGGTTGGGCCCTCAGAGACCCAGTACTTC. This chain connects TRBV28 to TRBJ2-5, with D unresolved. The CDR3 consists of 14 residues. Germline-derived CDR1 and CDR2 are MDHEN and SYDVKM. Trimming stripped 5 bases from V and 4 bases from J, with 14 bases between.

The chain combines TRBV4-1 with TRBJ2-3; 11 bases match TRBD2. V dropped 5 bases and J dropped 0; count of bases not matched to a gene: 4. The CDR3 has 16 amino acids. Germline assignment: CDR1 MGHRA and CDR2 YSYEKL. CDR3 amino acids: CASSRLAGSSTDTQYF. The DNA for the CDR3 is TGCGCCAGCAGCAGACTAGCGGGATCTAGCACAGATACGCAGTATTTT.

The rearrangement links TRBV29-1 to TRBJ2-4; TRBD1 is a possible D gene (6 bases). The CDR3 extends over 13 amino acids. V was cut by 4 bases and J by 15 bases, with 22 bases left in between. Germline V gene sequence: CDR1 SQVTM, CDR2 ANQGSEA. In DNA form, the CDR3 reads TGCAGCGTTGGGGGGCGAGGGGCCGGAGATCGGTACTTC. Its translation: CSVGGRGAGDRYF.

The J gene is TRBJ2-1, the V gene TRBV11-3; TRBD2 agrees at 7 bases. This CDR3 comprises 12 residues. The germline V gene encodes CDR1 SGHNT and CDR2 YENEEA. Losses at the gene ends were 4 bases for V and 9 bases for J; bases not matched to a gene: 3. In DNA, the CDR3 is TGTGCCAGCAGCTATTTAGCGGGTGAGCAGTTCTTC. It translates to CASSYLAGEQFF.

The genes are TRBV30 and TRBJ2-6, with D possibly being TRBD1 (6 bases). V was shortened by 4 bases and J by 2 bases, with 18 bases between the two germline ends. Germline CDR1 GTSNPN, CDR2 SVGIG (reference sequence). This CDR3 comprises 17 residues. CDR3 in amino acids: CAWIPDSSIPGANVLTF. The CDR3 nucleotides are TGTGCCTGGATACCGGACAGTTCGATTCCTGGGGCCAACGTCCTGACTTTC.

CDR3 coding DNA: TGTGCCAGCAGTGAAGACATTAACTATGGCTACACCTTC. Translating it yields CASSEDINYGYTF. The chain links TRBV27 to TRBJ1-2; D call uncertain. CDR3 length: 13 amino acids. V dropped 5 bases and J dropped 1 base, with 8 bases sitting between them. In germline, CDR1 is MNHEY, CDR2 SMNVEV (reference sequence).

The chain carries TRBV14 and TRBJ2-6; D is unclear. Trimming cost V 4 bases and J 4 bases, with 8 bases left between them. The CDR3 loop spans 14 amino acids. Germline-derived CDR1 and CDR2 are SGHDN and FVKESK. For the CDR3, the DNA is TGTGCCAGCAGCCGGGTCGGGGGGGCCAACGTCCTGACTTTC. This translates into CASSRVGGANVLTF.

This clone came up a few times. The V call is TRBV28, the J call TRBJ2-2; D possibly corresponds to TRBD1 (6 bases). The V end lost 5 bases, the J end lost 7 bases, and 17 bases lay between the germline ends. There are 15 residues in the CDR3. Germline V gives CDR1 MDHEN, CDR2 SYDVKM. The CDR3 is CASSLRDISVGELFF. The CDR3 coding sequence is TGTGCCAGCAGTCTCCGGGACATAAGCGTCGGGGAGCTGTTTTTT.

This clone was counted only a few times. This CDR3 is also generated by other DNA sequences in the sample. The chain uses TRBV7-9 and TRBJ2-3; D not certain. V was clipped by 2 bases and J by 3 bases, with 0 bases between them. Germline CDR1 and CDR2: SEHNR and FQNEAQ (reference sequence). The CDR3 has 11 residues. Here the CDR3 DNA reads TGTGCCAGCAGCTTAACAGATACGCAGTATTTT. It yields the protein CASSLTDTQYF.

The chain has TRBV7-2 and TRBJ1-6; D perhaps matches TRBD1 (5 bases). V was cut by 4 bases and J by 7 bases, with 14 bases left in between. The CDR3 length is 15 residues. Germline loops: CDR1 SGHTA, CDR2 FQGNSA. In DNA form, the CDR3 reads TGTGCCAGCAGCTCCCAGGGCGGCGGCAATTCACCCCTCCACTTT. Its protein product is CASSSQGGGNSPLHF.